The present T cell receptor beta chain was sequenced within a study of T-cell reconstitution after alpha-beta-depleted transplantation in children. Study-wide points: Certain patients had high TCRbeta diversity at day 60, and it came from recipient T cells and thymic progenitors that survived. T-cell counts and diversity at one year post-transplant came mainly from newly produced T cells.

Unique molecular identifiers were incorporated during preparation of the TCRbeta library. TCRdb itself ran the PCR reads through MiXCR, one entry per CDR3 protein. In the table there are a few hundred thousand distinct CDR3 sequences, 25% to 30% of which are singletons. The germline V gene has CDR1 MNHEY and CDR2 SMNVEV (reference sequence). J lost 7 bases, V lost 3 bases, and 15 bases had no gene match. This CDR3 has 17 amino acids. This clonotype was counted between two and nine times. The antigen is unknown. This TCR was sampled from a boy in the first two years of life with Wiskott-Aldrich syndrome, due to receive a stem cell transplant. Sequenced material: PBMCs, taken before TCRalphabeta/CD19-depleted stem cell transplant. V and J are TRBV27 and TRBJ1-2; 9 nucleotides align to TRBD1. CDR3 coding DNA: TGTGCCAGCAGTTTCCCCACAGGGGGCTTGGTCGGAAGTGGCTACACCTTC. This codes for CASSFPTGGLVGSGYTF.